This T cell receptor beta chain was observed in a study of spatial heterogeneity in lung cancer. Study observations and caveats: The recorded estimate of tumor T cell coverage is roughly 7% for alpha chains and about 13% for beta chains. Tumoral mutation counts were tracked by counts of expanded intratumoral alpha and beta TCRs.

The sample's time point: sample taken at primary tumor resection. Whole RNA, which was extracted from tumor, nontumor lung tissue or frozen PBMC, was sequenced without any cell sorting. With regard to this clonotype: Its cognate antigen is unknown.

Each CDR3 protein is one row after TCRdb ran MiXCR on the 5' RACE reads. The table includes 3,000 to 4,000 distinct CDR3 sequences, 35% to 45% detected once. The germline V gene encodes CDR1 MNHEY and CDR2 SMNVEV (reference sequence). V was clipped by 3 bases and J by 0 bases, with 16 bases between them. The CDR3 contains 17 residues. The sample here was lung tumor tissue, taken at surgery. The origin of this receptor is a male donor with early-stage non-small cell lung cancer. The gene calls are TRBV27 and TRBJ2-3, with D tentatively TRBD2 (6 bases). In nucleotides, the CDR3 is TGTGCCAGCAGTTTTTACCCGGTTGGGAGGAGCACAGATACGCAGTATTTT. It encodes CASSFYPVGRSTDTQYF.